This TCR beta chain stems from a study of blood T cell repertoires in COVID-19. As for the study in general: Samples taken during acute and convalescent COVID-19 were collected in the United States, Italy and Spain.

The CDR3 runs 16 residues. Germline CDR1 is SGHRS and CDR2 is YFSETQ. V was trimmed by 3 bases and J by 0 bases, leaving 13 bases between them. Produced via immunoSEQ multiplex PCR; TCRdb's table is partial and in-frame only. The sample includes about 400,000 clones, around 89% of them seen just once. The chain uses TRBV5-1 and TRBJ1-3; D ambiguous. The sequence came from a woman aged 25 to 45 with acute COVID-19. The sample taken for sequencing was PBMCs or T cells enriched from blood (not recorded which). The DNA of the CDR3 is TGCGCCAGCAGCTCGGGGTCTATCAGCTCTGGAAACACCATATATTTT. This gives the protein CASSSGSISSGNTIYF.